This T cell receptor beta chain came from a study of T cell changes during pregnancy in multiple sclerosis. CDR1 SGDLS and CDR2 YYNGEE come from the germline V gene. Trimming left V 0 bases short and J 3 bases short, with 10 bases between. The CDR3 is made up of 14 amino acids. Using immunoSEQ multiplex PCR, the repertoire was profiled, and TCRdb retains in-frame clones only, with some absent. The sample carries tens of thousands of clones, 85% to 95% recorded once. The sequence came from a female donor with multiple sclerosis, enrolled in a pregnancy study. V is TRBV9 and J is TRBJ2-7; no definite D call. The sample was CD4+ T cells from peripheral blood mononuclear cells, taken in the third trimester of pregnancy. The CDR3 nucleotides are TGTGCCAGCAGCGTAGACCCCACTTTCTACGAGCAGTACTTC. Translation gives CASSVDPTFYEQYF.